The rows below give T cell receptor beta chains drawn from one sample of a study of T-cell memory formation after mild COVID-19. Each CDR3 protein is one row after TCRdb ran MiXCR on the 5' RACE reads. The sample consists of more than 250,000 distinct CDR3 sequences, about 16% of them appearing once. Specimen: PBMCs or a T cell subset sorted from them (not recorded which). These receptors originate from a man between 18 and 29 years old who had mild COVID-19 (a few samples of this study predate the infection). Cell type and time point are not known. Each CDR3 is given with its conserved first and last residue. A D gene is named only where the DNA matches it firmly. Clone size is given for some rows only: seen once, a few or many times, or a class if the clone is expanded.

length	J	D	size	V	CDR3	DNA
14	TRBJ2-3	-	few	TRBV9	CASSVGGQQDTQYF	TGTGCCAGCAGCGTAGGAGGACAGCAAGATACGCAGTATTTT
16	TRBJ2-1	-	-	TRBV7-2	CASSSTGRGSYNEQFF	TGTGCCAGCAGCTCAACAGGGCGGGGGTCCTACAATGAGCAGTTCTTC
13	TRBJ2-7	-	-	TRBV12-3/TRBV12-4	CASSLREPYEQYF	TGTGCCAGCAGTTTAAGGGAGCCCTACGAGCAGTACTTC
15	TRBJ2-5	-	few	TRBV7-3	CASSSDGMAQETQYF	TGTGCCAGCAGTTCTGATGGGATGGCGCAAGAGACCCAGTACTTC
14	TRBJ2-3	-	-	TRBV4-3	CASSQEPFTDTQYF	TGCGCCAGCAGCCAAGAACCGTTCACAGATACGCAGTATTTT
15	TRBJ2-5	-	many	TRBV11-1	CASSGNTGRQETQYF	TGTGCCAGCAGCGGAAACACAGGGAGGCAAGAGACCCAGTACTTC
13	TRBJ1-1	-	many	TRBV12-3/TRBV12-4	CASSRTGNTEAFF	TGTGCCAGCAGCCGCACAGGGAACACTGAAGCTTTCTTT
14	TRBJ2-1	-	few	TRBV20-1	CSARDPLGGNEQFF	TGCAGTGCTAGAGATCCCCTTGGAGGGAATGAGCAGTTCTTC
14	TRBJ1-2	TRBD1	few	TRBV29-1	CSVARTGVFYGYTF	TGCAGCGTTGCTCGGACAGGGGTTTTCTATGGCTACACCTTC
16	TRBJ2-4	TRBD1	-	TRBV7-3	CASSPNPGTGVNIQYF	TGTGCCAGCAGCCCGAACCCCGGGACAGGGGTTAACATTCAGTACTTC
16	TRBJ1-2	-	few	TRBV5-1	CASSSPLLPGGYGYTF	TGCGCCAGCAGCTCCCCTCTCCTCCCGGGCGGCTATGGCTACACCTTC
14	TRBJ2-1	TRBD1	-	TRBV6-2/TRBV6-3	CASSRRDSYNEQFF	TGTGCCAGCAGCCGCCGGGACAGTTACAATGAGCAGTTCTTC
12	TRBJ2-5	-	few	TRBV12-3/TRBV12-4	CASNAAKGTQYF	TGTGCCAGCAATGCGGCAAAAGGGACCCAGTACTTC
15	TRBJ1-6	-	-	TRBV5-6	CASSLSVLTYSPLHF	TGTGCCAGCAGCTTGTCGGTCCTGACTTATTCACCCCTCCACTTT
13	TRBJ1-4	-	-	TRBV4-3	CASSPRFPEKLFF	TGCGCCAGCAGCCCACGGTTTCCCGAAAAACTGTTTTTT
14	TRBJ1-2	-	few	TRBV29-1	CSVEAGVMNYGYTF	TGCAGCGTTGAAGCAGGAGTAATGAACTATGGCTACACCTTC
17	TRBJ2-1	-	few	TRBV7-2	CASSLEGRGPYLDEQFF	TGTGCCAGCAGCTTAGAAGGGCGGGGGCCGTATCTCGATGAGCAGTTCTTC
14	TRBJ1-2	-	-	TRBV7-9	CASSLGELGGGYTF	TGTGCCAGCAGCTTAGGGGAGTTGGGAGGAGGCTACACCTTC
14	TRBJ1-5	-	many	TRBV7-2	CASSSPNSLLPQHF	TGTGCCAGCAGCTCCCCAAACAGCTTACTGCCCCAGCATTTT
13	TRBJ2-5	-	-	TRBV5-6	CASSFSPEETQYF	TGTGCCAGCAGCTTTTCCCCCGAAGAGACCCAGTACTTC
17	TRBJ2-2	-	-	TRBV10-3	CAISESTRTVNTGELFF	TGTGCCATCAGTGAGTCGACGAGGACAGTGAACACCGGGGAGCTGTTTTTT
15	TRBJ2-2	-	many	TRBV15	CATSRDREWDGELFF	TGTGCCACCAGCAGAGATCGAGAATGGGACGGGGAGCTGTTTTTT
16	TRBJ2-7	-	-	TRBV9	CASSVGNRDRDYEQYF	TGTGCCAGCAGCGTAGGAAACAGGGATAGAGACTACGAGCAGTACTTC
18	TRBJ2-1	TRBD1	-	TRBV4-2	CASSQDVLSRGLDNEQFF	TGTGCCAGCAGCCAAGATGTCCTGAGCAGGGGGTTGGACAATGAGCAGTTCTTC
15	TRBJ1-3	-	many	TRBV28	CASSLEVFSGNTIYF	TGTGCCAGCAGTTTGGAGGTTTTCTCTGGAAACACCATATATTTT
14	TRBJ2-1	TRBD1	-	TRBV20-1	CSAKRQGANNEQFF	TGCAGTGCTAAGAGGCAGGGGGCTAATAATGAGCAGTTCTTC
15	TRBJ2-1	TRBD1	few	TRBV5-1	CASSRTGGGSVWQFF	TGCGCCAGCAGTCGGACAGGGGGCGGATCGGTATGGCAGTTCTTC
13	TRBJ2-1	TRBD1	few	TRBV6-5	CASSYSIGRGPHF	TGTGCCAGCAGTTACTCGATCGGCAGGGGGCCCCACTTC
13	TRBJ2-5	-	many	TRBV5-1	CASSLSVQETQYF	TGCGCCAGCAGCTTGTCAGTCCAAGAGACCCAGTACTTC
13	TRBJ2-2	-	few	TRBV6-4	CASSDLPSGELFF	TGTGCCAGCAGTGACTTACCTTCCGGGGAGCTGTTTTTT
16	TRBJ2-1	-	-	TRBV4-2	CASSQSTGRSYNEQFF	TGTGCCAGCAGCCAGTCGACAGGACGCTCCTACAATGAGCAGTTCTTC
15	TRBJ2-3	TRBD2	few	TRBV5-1	CASSFRGGPLDTQYF	TGCGCCAGCAGCTTCCGGGGGGGGCCATTGGATACGCAGTATTTT
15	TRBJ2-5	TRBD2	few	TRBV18	CASSPISGATKTQYF	TGTGCCAGCTCACCCATTAGCGGGGCGACGAAGACCCAGTACTTC
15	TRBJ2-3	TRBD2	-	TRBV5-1	CASSFAGGATDTQYF	TGCGCCAGCAGCTTCGCGGGGGGGGCGACAGATACGCAGTATTTT
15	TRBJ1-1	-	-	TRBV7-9	CASSLALSEQTGAFF	TGTGCCAGCAGCTTAGCGCTAAGTGAACAGACGGGAGCTTTCTTT
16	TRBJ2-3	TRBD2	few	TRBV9	CASSVRGIASTDTQYF	TGTGCCAGCAGCGTGCGGGGGATCGCTAGCACAGATACGCAGTATTTT
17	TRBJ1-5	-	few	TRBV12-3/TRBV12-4	CASSSRGSAHSNQPQHF	TGTGCCAGCAGTTCCAGGGGATCGGCGCATAGCAATCAGCCCCAGCATTTT
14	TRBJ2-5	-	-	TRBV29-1	CSVEKGSREETQYF	TGCAGCGTTGAAAAAGGTTCCAGGGAGGAGACCCAGTACTTC
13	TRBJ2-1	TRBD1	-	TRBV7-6	CASSRTGTDEQFF	TGTGCCAGCAGCCGGACAGGGACGGATGAGCAGTTCTTC
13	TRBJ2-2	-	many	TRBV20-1	CSARAGNTGELFF	TGCAGTGCCCGAGCCGGTAACACCGGGGAGCTGTTTTTT
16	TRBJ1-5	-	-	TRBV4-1	CASSQREGARGQPQHF	TGCGCCAGCAGCCAGCGGGAGGGAGCGAGAGGTCAGCCCCAGCATTTT